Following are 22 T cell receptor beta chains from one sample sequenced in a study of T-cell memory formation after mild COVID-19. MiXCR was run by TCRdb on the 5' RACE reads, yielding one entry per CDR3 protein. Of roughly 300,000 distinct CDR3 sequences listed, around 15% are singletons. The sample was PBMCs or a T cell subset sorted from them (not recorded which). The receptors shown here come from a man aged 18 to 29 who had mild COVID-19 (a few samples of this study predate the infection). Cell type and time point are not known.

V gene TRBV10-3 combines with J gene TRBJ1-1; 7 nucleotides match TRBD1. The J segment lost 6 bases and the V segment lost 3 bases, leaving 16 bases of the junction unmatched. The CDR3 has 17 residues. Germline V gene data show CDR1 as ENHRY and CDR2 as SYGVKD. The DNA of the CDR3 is TGTGCCATCAGTGATACCGCTATGGGACAGATCGCCGCTGAAGCTTTCTTT. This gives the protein CAISDTAMGQIAAEAFF.

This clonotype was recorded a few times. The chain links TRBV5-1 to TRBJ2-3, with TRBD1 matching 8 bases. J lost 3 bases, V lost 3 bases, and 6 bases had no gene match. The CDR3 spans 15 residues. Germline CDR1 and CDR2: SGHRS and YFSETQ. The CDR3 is CASSSIGQGTDTQYF. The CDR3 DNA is TGCGCCAGCAGCTCCATTGGACAGGGAACAGATACGCAGTATTTT.

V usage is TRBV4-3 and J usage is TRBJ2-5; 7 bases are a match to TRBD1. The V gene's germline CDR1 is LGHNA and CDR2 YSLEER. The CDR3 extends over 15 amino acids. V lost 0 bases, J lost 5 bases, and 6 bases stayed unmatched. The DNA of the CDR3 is TGCGCCAGCAGCCAAGAGGACAGGATATACGAGACCCAGTACTTC. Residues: CASSQEDRIYETQYF.

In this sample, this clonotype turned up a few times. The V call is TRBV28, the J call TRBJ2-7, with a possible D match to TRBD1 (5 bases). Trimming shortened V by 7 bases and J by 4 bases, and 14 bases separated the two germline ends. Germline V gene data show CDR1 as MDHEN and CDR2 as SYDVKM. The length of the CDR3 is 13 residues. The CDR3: CASTLGAGYEQYV. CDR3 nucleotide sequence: TGTGCCAGCACCCTAGGGGCAGGATACGAGCAGTACGTC.

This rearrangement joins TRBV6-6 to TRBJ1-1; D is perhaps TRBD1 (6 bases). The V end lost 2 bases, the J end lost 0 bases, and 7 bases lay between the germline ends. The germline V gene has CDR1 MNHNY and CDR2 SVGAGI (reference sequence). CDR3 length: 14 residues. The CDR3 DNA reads TGTGCCAGCAGTTACAGGGGGGTGAACACTGAAGCTTTCTTT. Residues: CASSYRGVNTEAFF.

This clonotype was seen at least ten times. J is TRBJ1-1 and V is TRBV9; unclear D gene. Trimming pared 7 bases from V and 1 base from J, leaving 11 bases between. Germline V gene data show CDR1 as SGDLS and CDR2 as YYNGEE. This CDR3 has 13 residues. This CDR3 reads CASSVGPNTEAFF. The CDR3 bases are TGTGCCAGCTCCGTGGGCCCGAACACTGAAGCTTTCTTT.

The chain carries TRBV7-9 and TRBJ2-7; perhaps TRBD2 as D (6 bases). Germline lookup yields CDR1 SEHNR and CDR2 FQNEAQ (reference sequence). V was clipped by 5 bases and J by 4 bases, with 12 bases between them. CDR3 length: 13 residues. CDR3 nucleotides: TGTGCCAGCAGCAGGAGGGGAGTATACGAGCAGTACGTC. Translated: CASSRRGVYEQYV.

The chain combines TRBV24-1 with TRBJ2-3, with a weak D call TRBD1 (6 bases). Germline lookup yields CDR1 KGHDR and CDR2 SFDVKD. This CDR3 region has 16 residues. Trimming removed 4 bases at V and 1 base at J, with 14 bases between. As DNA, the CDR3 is TGTGCCACCAGTGACCAAACAGGGTGGGGCACAGATACGCAGTATTTT. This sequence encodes CATSDQTGWGTDTQYF.

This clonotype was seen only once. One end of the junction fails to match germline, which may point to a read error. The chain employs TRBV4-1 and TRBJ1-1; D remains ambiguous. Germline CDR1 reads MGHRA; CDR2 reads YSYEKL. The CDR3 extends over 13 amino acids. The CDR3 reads CAISQRMNTEAFF. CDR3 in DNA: TGCGCCATCAGCCAACGTATGAACACTGAAGCTTTCTTT.

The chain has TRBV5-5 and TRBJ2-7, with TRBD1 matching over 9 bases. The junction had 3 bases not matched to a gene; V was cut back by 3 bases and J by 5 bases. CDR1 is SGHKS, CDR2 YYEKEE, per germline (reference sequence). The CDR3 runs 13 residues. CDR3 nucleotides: TGTGCCAGCAGCTCCGGGACAGGGAACGAGCAGTACTTC. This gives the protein CASSSGTGNEQYF.

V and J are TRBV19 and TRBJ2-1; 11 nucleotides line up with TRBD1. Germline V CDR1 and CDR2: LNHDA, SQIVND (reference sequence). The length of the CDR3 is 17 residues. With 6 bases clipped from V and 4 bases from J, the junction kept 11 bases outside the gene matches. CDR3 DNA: TGTGCCAGTAGACCCCCTGGTGGGACAGGGGGATACAATGAGCAGTTCTTC. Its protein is CASRPPGGTGGYNEQFF.

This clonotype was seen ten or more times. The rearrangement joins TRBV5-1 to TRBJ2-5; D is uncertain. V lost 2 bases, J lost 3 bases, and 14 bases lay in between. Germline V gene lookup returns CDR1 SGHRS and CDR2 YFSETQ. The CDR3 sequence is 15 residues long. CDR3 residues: CASSLSFRTEETQYF. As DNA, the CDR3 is TGCGCCAGCAGCTTATCGTTCCGGACCGAAGAGACCCAGTACTTC.

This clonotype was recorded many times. CDR3 region: CASSERGQTDTQYF. In nucleotides, the CDR3 is TGTGCCAGCAGTGAACGGGGGCAAACAGATACGCAGTATTTT. V and J are TRBV6-1 and TRBJ2-3; D is perhaps TRBD1 or TRBD2 (6 bases each). CDR3 length: 14 residues. Germline CDR1 reads MNHNS; CDR2 reads SASEGT. V dropped 2 bases and J dropped 3 bases, with 9 bases sitting between them.

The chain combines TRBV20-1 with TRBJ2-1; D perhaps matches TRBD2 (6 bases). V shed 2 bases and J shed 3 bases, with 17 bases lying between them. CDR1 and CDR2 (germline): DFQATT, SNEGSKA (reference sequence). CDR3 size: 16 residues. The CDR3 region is CSARTLSSADYNEQFF. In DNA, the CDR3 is TGCAGTGCTAGAACCCTCTCTAGCGCTGACTACAATGAGCAGTTCTTC.

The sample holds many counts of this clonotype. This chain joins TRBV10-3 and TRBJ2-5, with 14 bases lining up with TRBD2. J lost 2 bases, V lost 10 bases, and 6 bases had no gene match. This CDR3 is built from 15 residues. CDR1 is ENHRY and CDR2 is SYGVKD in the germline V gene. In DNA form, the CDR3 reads TGTGCCACGCGGACTAGCGGGGGGCCTCAAGAGACCCAGTACTTC. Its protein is CATRTSGGPQETQYF.

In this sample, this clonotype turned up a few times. The CDR3 DNA reads as TGTGCCAGCAGTTTAGGGGACAGGGTTTACGAGCAGTACGTC. Translating it yields CASSLGDRVYEQYV. This chain joins TRBV28 and TRBJ2-7, with 9 bases matching TRBD1. The germline V gene has CDR1 MDHEN and CDR2 SYDVKM. Germline trimming cut 2 bases from V and 4 bases from J; bases unmatched to any gene: 3. The CDR3 has 14 amino acids.

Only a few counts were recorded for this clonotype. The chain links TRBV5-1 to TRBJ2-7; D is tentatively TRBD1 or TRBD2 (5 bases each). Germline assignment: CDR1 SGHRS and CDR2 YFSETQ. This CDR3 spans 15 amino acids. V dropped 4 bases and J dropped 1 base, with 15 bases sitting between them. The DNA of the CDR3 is TGCGCCAGCAGCGAGAACCCGGGACGATCCTACGAGCAGTACGTC. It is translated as CASSENPGRSYEQYV.

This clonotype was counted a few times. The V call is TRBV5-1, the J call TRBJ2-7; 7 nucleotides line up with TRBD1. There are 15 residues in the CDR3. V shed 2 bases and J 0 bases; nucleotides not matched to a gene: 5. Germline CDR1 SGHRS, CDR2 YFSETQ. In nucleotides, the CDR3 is TGCGCCAGCAGCTTTTGGACAGGAAACTCCTACGAGCAGTACTTC. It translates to CASSFWTGNSYEQYF.

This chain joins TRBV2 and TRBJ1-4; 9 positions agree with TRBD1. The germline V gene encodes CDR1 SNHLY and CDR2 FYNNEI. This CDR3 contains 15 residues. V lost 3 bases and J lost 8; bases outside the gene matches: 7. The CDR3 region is CASSEATGGGEKLFF. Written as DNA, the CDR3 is TGTGCCAGCAGTGAGGCGACAGGGGGTGGGGAAAAACTGTTTTTT. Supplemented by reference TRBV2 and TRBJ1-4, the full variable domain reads EPEVTQTPSHQVTQMGQEVILRCVPISNHLYFYWYRQILGQKVEFLVSFYNNEISEKSEIFDDQFSVERPDGSNFTLKIRSTKLEDSAMYFCASSEATGGGEKLFFGSGTQLSVL.

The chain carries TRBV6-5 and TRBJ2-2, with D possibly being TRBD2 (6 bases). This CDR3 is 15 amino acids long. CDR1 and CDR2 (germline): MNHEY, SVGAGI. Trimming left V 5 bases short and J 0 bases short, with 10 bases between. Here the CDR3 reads CASSGGVANTGELFF. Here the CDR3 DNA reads TGTGCCAGCAGTGGAGGGGTCGCGAACACCGGGGAGCTGTTTTTT.

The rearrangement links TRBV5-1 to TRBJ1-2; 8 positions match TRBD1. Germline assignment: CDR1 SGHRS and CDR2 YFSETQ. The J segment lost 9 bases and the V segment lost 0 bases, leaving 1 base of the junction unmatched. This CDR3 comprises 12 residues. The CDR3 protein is CASSLGQGSYTF. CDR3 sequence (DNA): TGCGCCAGCAGCTTGGGACAGGGGAGCTACACCTTC.

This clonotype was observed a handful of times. CDR3 bases: TGTGCCAGCACCCCCGGGGCCGGCGAGCAGTACGTC. Protein product: CASTPGAGEQYV. This chain uses TRBV11-2 with TRBJ2-7; D might be TRBD1 or TRBD2, each matching 5 bases. The CDR3 sequence is 12 residues long. Per germline, CDR1 SGHAT and CDR2 FQNNGV. V gave up 7 bases and J gave up 6 bases, with 13 bases separating them.